This T cell receptor beta chain was captured by sequencing in a study of molecular identifiers for immune sequencing clone quantification. The sample holds a few counts of this clonotype. At one of its ends the junction is not consistent with the germline gene, which may arise from a read error. From the PCR reads, TCRdb called clonotypes with MiXCR, one entry per CDR3 protein. Here the sample spans 250,000 to 350,000 distinct CDR3 sequences, about a fifth being singletons. Germline lookup yields CDR1 MGHRA and CDR2 YSYEKL. This CDR3 spans 15 amino acids. Naive CD8 libraries came from about 20,000 to 1,000,000 sorted cells with 10%, 30% or 50% RNA.

The rearrangement uses TRBV4-1 and TRBJ2-3; D gene ambiguous. Specimen: naive CD8+ T cells from blood, with Jurkat cell RNA spiked in. Indicated subset: FACS-sorted CD8+CD4-CCR7+CD45RA+ naive T cells. The sequence was collected from a human donor in good health. Some libraries in this study had Jurkat cell RNA spiked in. CDR3 sequence: CASSQERRPTDTQYF. The CDR3 DNA sequence: TGCGCCAGTAGCCAAGAGAGGAGACCCACAGATACGCAGTATTTT.